The 12 T cell receptor beta chains reported below all come from one sample, sequenced in a study of blood T cell repertoires in COVID-19. The protocol was immunoSEQ multiplex PCR, while the TCRdb copy is restricted to in-frame clones and leaves out a portion. This sample has tens of thousands of clones, with about 80% found just once. Sequenced: peripheral blood. Receptor source: a man younger than 45 with COVID-19, enrolled during active disease.

Turning to this clone: One end of the junction varies from germline; a read error may be responsible. This chain links TRBV2 with TRBJ2-1; 8 nucleotides match TRBD1. The CDR3 spans 11 residues. Germline V lookup: CDR1 SNHLY, CDR2 FYNNEI. The CDR3 DNA reads as TGTGCCAGCAAGCAGGGGGGACAGGAAATCTTC. Its protein product is CASKQGGQEIF. The full variable domain, rest sourced from reference TRBV2 and TRBJ2-1, is EPEVTQTPSHQVTQMGQEVILRCVPISNHLYFYWYRQILGQKVEFLVSFYNNEISEKSEIFDDQFSVERPDGSNFTLKIRSTKLEDSAMYFCASKQGGQEIFGPGTRLTVL.

The DNA for the CDR3 is TGTGCCAGCAGTGAGTGGGTTGGAGACGACTCGCTAGCGGACATCTACGAGCAGTACTTC. It codes for CASSEWVGDDSLADIYEQYF. V is TRBV2 and J is TRBJ2-7; the match to TRBD2 covers 7 bases. CDR3 size: 20 residues. The germline V gene has CDR1 SNHLY and CDR2 FYNNEI. The V segment lost 3 bases and the J segment 3 bases; nucleotides outside the gene matches: 23.

The chain uses TRBV3-1 (or the pseudogene TRBV3-2) and TRBJ2-5; TRBD2 aligns across 8 bases. The J segment lost 0 bases and the V segment lost 3 bases, leaving 15 bases of the junction unmatched. Germline V CDR1 and CDR2: LGHDT, YNNKEL (reference sequence). The length of the CDR3 is 19 residues. This chain's CDR3 is CASSQTPGLGDFNQETQYF. The CDR3, as DNA: TGTGCCAGCAGCCAGACTCCGGGACTAGGGGATTTCAACCAAGAGACCCAGTACTTC.

CDR3 DNA sequence: TGTGCCAGCAGCAAAATCCCCCCGCCGGGACAGATTGCAACTAATGAAAAACTGTTTTTT. This translates into CASSKIPPPGQIATNEKLFF. The chain joins TRBV21-1 to TRBJ1-4; the table calls TRBD1, which could not be checked here. TRBV21-1 is termed a pseudogene. This CDR3 comprises 20 residues.

The chain is built from TRBV5-1 and TRBJ2-7; D perhaps matches TRBD2 (5 bases). Trimming pared 2 bases from V and 3 bases from J, leaving 9 bases between. CDR3 size: 13 residues. Germline V gene lookup returns CDR1 SGHRS and CDR2 YFSETQ. The CDR3 nucleotides are TGCGCCAGCAGCTTCGCCCGGGACTACGAGCAGTACTTC. Translation gives CASSFARDYEQYF.

The chain carries TRBV7-9 and TRBJ2-1, with D possibly TRBD2 on 7 matching bases. Trimming pared 5 bases from V and 7 bases from J, leaving 21 bases between. The CDR3 totals 16 residues. In germline, CDR1 is SEHNR, CDR2 FQNEAQ (reference sequence). Here the CDR3 reads CASSPAGAVNRNEQFF. CDR3 DNA: TGTGCCAGCAGCCCGGCGGGGGCAGTCAATCGGAATGAGCAGTTCTTC.

V usage is TRBV6-5 and J usage is TRBJ2-7; possible D gene TRBD1, 6 bases. From germline, CDR1 is MNHEY and CDR2 SVGAGI. There are 13 residues in the CDR3. Trimming stripped 2 bases from V and 3 bases from J, with 8 bases between. The CDR3 DNA reads as TGTGCCAGCAGTTACGACAGGCGCTACGAGCAGTACTTC. This sequence encodes CASSYDRRYEQYF.

The rearrangement uses TRBV6-5 and TRBJ1-1, with TRBD1 as a possible D gene (6 bases). V was cut by 5 bases and J by 3 bases, with 13 bases left in between. This CDR3 is built from 14 residues. The germline gives CDR1 MNHEY, CDR2 SVGAGI. In DNA, the CDR3 is TGTGCCAGCAGTAGCGCAGGGGACGACACTGAAGCTTTCTTT. Translating it yields CASSSAGDDTEAFF.

The chain couples TRBV4-3 to TRBJ2-7; 7 nucleotides align to TRBD1. V lost 3 bases, J lost 3 bases, and 11 bases stayed unmatched. CDR1 is LGHNA and CDR2 is YSLEER in the germline V gene. The CDR3 runs 16 residues. The CDR3 reads CASSQEITGDSYEQYF. The DNA for the CDR3 is TGCGCCAGCAGCCAGGAAATAACAGGGGACAGCTACGAGCAGTACTTC.

The genes are TRBV18 and TRBJ2-2; 7 bases are a match to TRBD1. Germline-derived CDR1 and CDR2 are KGHSH and LQKENI. With 3 bases clipped from V and 6 bases from J, the junction kept 4 bases outside the gene matches. The CDR3 has 14 residues. CDR3 residues: CASSPSTGPGELFF. CDR3 bases: TGTGCCAGCTCACCCTCGACAGGGCCCGGGGAGCTGTTTTTT. Looking up the rest from reference TRBV18 and TRBJ2-2 gives the full variable domain: NAGVMQNPRHLVRRRGQEARLRCSPMKGHSHVYWYRQLPEEGLKFMVYLQKENIIDESGMPKERFSAEFPKEGPSILRIQQVVRGDSAAYFCASSPSTGPGELFFGEGSRLTVL.

V is TRBV2 and J is TRBJ2-7; 10 bases map to TRBD1. V was pared by 7 bases and J by 4 bases, with 13 bases of the junction left unmatched. CDR1 is SNHLY and CDR2 is FYNNEI in the germline V gene. The CDR3 runs to 16 residues. The DNA of the CDR3 is TGTGCCAGCACCAACCCTTTGACAGGGGGCGAGTACGAGCAGTACTTC. The encoded protein is CASTNPLTGGEYEQYF.

The chain has TRBV19 and TRBJ2-3, with D unresolved. The germline V and J ends were trimmed by 1 base and 3 bases, with 8 bases remaining between them. The germline V gene encodes CDR1 LNHDA and CDR2 SQIVND (reference sequence). The CDR3 length is 14 residues. DNA of the CDR3: TGTGCCAGTAGTATAGGAGGCGGTACAGATACGCAGTATTTT. This gives the protein CASSIGGGTDTQYF. Full variable domain (remainder filled in from reference TRBV19 and TRBJ2-3): DGGITQSPKYLFRKEGQNVTLSCEQNLNHDAMYWYRQDPGQGLRLIYYSQIVNDFQKGDIAEGYSVSREKKESFPLTVTSAQKNPTAFYLCASSIGGGTDTQYFGPGTRLTVL.